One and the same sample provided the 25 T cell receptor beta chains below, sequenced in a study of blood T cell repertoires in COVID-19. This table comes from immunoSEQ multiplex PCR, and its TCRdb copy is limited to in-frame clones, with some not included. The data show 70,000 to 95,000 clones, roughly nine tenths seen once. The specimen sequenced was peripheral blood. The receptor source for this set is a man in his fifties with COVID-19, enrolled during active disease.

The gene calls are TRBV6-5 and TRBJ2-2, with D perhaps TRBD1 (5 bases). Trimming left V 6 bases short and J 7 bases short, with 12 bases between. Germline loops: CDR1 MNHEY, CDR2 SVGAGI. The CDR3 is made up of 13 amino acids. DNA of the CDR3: TGTGCCAGCAGCGACCAGGGTGGCGGGGAGCTGTTTTTT. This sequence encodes CASSDQGGGELFF.

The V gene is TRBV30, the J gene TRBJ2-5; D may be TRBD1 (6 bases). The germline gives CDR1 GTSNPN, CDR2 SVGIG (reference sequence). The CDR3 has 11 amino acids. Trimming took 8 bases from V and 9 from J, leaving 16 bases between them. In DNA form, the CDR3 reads TGTGCCGGACAGCACTCAAGGGCCCAGTACTTC. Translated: CAGQHSRAQYF.

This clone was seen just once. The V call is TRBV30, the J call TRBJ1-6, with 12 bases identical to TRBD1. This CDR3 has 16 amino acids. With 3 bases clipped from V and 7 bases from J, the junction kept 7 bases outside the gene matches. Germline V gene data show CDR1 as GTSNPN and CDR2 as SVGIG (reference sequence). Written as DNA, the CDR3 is TGTGCCTGGAGCCTGGGACAGGGGGCTGAAAATTCACCCCTCCACTTT. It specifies CAWSLGQGAENSPLHF.

CDR3: CASSLVRNTGELFF. The CDR3 region has the DNA TGCGCCAGCAGCTTGGTTAGGAACACCGGGGAGCTGTTTTTT. This chain connects TRBV5-1 to TRBJ2-2, with no clear D. The germline gives CDR1 SGHRS, CDR2 YFSETQ. The CDR3 contains 14 residues. Trimming pared 0 bases from V and 1 base from J, leaving 4 bases between. Full variable domain (remainder filled in from reference TRBV5-1 and TRBJ2-2): KAGVTQTPRYLIKTRGQQVTLSCSPISGHRSVSWYQQTPGQGLQFLFEYFSETQRNKGNFPGRFSGRQFSNSRSEMNVSTLELGDSALYLCASSLVRNTGELFFGEGSRLTVL.

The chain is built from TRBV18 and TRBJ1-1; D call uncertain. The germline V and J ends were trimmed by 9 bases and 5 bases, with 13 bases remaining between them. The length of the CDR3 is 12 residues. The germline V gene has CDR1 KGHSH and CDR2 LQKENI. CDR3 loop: CASLASGTEAFF. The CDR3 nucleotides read TGTGCCAGTTTGGCTAGCGGAACTGAAGCTTTCTTT.

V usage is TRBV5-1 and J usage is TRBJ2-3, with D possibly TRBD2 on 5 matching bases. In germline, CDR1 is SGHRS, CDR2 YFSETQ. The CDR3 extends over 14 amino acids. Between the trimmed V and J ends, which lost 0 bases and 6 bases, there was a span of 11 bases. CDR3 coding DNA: TGCGCCAGCAGCTTGGCCAGCAGGAGGGATACGCAGTATTTT. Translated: CASSLASRRDTQYF.

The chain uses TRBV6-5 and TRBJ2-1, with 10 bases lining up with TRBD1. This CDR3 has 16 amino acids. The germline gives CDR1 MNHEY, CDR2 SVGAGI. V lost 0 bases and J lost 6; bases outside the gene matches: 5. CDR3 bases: TGTGCCAGCAGTTACTCGACAGGACAGGGGGGCAATGAGCAGTTCTTC. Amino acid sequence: CASSYSTGQGGNEQFF.

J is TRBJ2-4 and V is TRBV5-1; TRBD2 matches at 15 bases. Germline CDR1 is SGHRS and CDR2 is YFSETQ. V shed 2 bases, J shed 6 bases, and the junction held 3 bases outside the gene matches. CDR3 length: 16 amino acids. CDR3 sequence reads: CASSFGLAGGPNIQYF. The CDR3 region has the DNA TGCGCCAGCAGCTTTGGACTAGCGGGAGGGCCAAACATTCAGTACTTC.

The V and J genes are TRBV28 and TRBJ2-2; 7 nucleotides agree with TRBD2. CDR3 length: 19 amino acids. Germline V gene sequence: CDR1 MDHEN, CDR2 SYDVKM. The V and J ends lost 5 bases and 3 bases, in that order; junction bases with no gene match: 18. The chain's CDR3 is CASSPPSRLATSHTGELFF. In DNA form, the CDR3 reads TGTGCCAGCAGTCCACCATCCCGACTAGCCACCTCACACACCGGGGAGCTGTTTTTT.

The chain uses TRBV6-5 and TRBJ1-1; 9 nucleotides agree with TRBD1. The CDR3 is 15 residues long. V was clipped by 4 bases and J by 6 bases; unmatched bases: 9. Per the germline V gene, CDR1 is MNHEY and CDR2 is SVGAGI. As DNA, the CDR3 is TGTGCCAGCAGTTCCCCTGACAGGGGGTTAGCTGAAGCTTTCTTT. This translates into CASSSPDRGLAEAFF.

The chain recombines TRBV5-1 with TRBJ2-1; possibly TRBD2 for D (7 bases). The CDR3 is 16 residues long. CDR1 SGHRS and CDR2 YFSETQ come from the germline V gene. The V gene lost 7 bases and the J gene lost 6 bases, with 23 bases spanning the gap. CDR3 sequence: CASSKSAGRGGNEQFF. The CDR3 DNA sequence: TGCGCCAGCTCCAAGTCTGCAGGGAGGGGGGGCAATGAGCAGTTCTTC.

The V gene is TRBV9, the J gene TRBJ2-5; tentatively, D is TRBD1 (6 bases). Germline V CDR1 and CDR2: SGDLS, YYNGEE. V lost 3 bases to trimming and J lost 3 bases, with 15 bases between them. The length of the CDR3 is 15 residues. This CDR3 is CASSEEWTVEETQYF. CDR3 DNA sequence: TGTGCCAGCAGCGAGGAGTGGACAGTCGAAGAGACCCAGTACTTC.

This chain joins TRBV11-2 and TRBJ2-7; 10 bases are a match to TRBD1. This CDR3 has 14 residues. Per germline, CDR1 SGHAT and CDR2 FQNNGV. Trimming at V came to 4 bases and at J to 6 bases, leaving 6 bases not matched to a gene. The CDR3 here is CASSYPGQGTEQYF. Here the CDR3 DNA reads TGTGCCAGCAGCTACCCGGGACAGGGGACCGAGCAGTACTTC.

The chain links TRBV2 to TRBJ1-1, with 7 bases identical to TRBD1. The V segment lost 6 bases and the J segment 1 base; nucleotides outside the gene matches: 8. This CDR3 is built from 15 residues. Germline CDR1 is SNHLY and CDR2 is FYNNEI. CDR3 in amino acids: CASREPGQPNTEAFF. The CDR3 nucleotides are TGTGCCAGCAGGGAACCGGGACAGCCGAACACTGAAGCTTTCTTT.

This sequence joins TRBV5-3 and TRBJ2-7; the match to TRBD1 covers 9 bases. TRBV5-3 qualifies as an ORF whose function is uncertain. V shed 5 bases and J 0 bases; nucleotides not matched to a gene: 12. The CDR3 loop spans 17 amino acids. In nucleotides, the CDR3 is TGTGCCAGAAGTAGCCCTGATCGGACAGGGGACTCCTACGAGCAGTACTTC. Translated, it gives CARSSPDRTGDSYEQYF.

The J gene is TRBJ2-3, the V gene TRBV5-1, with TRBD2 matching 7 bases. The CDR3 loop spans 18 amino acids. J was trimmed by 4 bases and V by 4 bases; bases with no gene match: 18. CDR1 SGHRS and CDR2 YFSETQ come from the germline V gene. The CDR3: CASSPQLTGTMAADTQYF. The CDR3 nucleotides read TGCGCCAGCAGCCCACAACTCACCGGGACTATGGCCGCAGATACGCAGTATTTT.

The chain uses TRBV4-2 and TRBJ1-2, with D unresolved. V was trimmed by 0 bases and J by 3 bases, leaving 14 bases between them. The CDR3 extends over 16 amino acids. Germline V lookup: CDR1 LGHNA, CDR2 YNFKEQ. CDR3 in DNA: TGTGCCAGCAGCCAAGAAGGCATGAGGGCGGACTATGGCTACACCTTC. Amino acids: CASSQEGMRADYGYTF.

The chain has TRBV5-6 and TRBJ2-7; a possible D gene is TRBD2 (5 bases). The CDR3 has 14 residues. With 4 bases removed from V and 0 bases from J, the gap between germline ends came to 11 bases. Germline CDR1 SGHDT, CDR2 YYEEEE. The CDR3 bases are TGTGCCAGCAGCAGTACTAGTGGCTCCTACGAGCAGTACTTC. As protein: CASSSTSGSYEQYF. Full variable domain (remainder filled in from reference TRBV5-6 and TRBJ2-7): DAGVTQSPTHLIKTRGQQVTLRCSPKSGHDTVSWYQQALGQGPQFIFQYYEEEERQRGNFPDRFSGHQFPNYSSELNVNALLLGDSALYLCASSSTSGSYEQYFGPGTRLTVT.

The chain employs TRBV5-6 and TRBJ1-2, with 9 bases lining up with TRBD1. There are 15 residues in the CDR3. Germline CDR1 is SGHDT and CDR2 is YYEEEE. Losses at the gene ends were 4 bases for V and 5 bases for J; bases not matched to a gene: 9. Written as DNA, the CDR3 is TGTGCCAGCAGCCCGGGACAGGGTAAAATTTATGGCTACACCTTC. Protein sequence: CASSPGQGKIYGYTF.

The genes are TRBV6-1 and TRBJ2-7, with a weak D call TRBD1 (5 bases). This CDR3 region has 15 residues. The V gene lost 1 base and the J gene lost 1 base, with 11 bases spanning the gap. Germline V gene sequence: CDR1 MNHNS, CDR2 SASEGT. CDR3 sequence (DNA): TGTGCCAGCAGTGAAGACGGTAGGGGATCCTACGAGCAGTACGTC. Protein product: CASSEDGRGSYEQYV.

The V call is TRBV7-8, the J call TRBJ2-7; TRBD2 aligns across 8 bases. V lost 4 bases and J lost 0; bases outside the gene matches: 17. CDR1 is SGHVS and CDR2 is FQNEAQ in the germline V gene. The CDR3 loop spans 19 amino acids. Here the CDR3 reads CASSSSPLKGSGSSYEQYF. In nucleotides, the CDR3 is TGTGCCAGCAGCTCCTCCCCTTTAAAGGGGAGCGGGAGCTCCTACGAGCAGTACTTC.

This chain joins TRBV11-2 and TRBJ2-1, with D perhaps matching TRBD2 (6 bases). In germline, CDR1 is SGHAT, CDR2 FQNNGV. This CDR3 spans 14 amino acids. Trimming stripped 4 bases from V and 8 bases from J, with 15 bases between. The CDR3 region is CASSSRIAVDEQFF. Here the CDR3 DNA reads TGTGCCAGCAGCTCCAGAATAGCGGTAGATGAGCAGTTCTTC.

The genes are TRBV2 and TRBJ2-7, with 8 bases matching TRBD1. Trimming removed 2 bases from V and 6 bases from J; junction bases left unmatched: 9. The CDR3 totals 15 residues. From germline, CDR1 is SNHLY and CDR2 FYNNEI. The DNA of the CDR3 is TGTGCCAGCAGTGAAAACGGAGGACAGGGCGTCGAGCAGTACGTC. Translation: CASSENGGQGVEQYV.

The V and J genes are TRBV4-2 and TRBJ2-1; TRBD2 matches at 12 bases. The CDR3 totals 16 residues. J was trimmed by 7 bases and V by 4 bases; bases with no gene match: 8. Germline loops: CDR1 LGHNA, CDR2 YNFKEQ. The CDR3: CASSPGTGTSGNEQFF. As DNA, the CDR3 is TGTGCCAGCAGCCCCGGAACCGGGACTAGCGGGAATGAGCAGTTCTTC.

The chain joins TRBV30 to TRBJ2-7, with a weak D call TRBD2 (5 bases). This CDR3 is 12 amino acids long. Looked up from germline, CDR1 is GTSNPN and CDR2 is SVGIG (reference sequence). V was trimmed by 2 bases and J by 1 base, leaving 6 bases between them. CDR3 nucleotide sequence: TGTGCCTGGAGTAGCGGATCCTACGAGCAGTACTTC. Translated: CAWSSGSYEQYF.